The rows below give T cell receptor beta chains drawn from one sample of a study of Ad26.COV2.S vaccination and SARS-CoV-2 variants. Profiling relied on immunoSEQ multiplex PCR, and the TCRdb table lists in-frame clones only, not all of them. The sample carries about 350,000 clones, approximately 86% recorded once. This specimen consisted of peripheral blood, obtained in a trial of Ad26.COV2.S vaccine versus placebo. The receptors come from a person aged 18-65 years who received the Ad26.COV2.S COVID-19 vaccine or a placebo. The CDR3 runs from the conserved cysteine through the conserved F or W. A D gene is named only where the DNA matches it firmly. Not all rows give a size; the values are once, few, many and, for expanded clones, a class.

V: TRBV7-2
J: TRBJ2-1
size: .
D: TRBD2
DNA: TGTGCCAGCAGCTTAAGTCGACTAGCGGGGGCCTACAATGAGCAGTTCTTC
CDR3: CASSLSRLAGAYNEQFF

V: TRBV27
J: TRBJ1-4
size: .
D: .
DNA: .
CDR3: CASSSVRGGSGKLFF

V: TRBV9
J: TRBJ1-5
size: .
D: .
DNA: TGTGCCAGCAGCGTAGAGGGAGTCATTAATCAGCCCCAGCATTTT
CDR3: CASSVEGVINQPQHF

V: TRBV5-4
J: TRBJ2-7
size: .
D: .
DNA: TGTGCCAGCAGCTTGCAGGGCGCATTCGAGCAGTACTTC
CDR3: CASSLQGAFEQYF

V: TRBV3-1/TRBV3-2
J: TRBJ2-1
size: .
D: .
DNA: TGTGCCAGCAGCCAAGAAAGGGTATTGAATGAGCAGTTCTTC
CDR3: CASSQERVLNEQFF

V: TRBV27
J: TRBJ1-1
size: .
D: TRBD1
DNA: TGTGCCAGCAGTCCCGACAGGGTAACAGCTTTCTTT
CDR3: CASSPDRVTAFF

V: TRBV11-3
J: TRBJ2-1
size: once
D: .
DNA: TGTGCCAGCAGCTTAGGTAGCGGAGCCATCTCCTACAATGAGCAGTTCTTC
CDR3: CASSLGSGAISYNEQFF

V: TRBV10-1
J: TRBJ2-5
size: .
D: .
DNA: TGCGCCAGCAGTGAGTGGGGGACCGCAGAGACCCAGTACTTC
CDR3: CASSEWGTAETQYF

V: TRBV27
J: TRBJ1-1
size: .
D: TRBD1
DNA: TGTGCCAGCAGTTTCGGGACAGGGGACACTGAAGCTTTCTTT
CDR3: CASSFGTGDTEAFF

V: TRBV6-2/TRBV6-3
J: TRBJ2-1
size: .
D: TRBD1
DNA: TGTGCCAGCAGCGGCGACAGGGGCGGTTTTACCTACAATGAGCAGTTCTTC
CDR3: CASSGDRGGFTYNEQFF

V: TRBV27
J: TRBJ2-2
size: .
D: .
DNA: TGTGCCAGCAGTAAGACAGTCAACACGAACACCGGGGAGCTGTTTTTT
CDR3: CASSKTVNTNTGELFF

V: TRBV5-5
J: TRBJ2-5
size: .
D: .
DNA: TGTGCCAGCAGCCGCAACTGGGGGGAGACCCAGTACTTC
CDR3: CASSRNWGETQYF

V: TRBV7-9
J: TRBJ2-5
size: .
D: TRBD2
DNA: TGTGCCAGCAGTTCGACCCTGGGGCGGGAGCTTGGAGAGACCCAGTACTTC
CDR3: CASSSTLGRELGETQYF

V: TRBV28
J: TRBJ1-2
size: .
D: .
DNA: TGTGCCAGCAGACCTGGCGCTTACTATGGCTACACCTTC
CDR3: CASRPGAYYGYTF

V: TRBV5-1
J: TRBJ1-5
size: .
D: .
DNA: TGCGCCAGCAGCCCTAACGGGACCCCCCCGCAGCCCCAGCATTTT
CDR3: CASSPNGTPPQPQHF